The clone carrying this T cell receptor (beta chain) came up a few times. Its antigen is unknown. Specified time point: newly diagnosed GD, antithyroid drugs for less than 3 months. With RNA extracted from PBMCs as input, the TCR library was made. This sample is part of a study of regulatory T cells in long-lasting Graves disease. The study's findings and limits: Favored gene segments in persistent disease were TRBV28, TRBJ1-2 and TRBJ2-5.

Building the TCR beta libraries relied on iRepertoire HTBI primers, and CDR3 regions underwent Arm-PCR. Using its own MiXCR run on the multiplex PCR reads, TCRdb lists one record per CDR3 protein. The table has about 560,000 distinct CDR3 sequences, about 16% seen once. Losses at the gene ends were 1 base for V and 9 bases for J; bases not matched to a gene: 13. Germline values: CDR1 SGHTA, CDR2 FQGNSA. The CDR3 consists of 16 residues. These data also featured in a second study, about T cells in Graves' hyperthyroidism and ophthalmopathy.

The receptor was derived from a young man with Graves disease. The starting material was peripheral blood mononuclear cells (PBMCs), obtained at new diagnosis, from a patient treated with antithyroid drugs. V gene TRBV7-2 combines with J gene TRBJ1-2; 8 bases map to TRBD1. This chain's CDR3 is CASSLGGAAGGGSYTF. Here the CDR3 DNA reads TGTGCCAGCAGCTTAGGGGGCGCGGCAGGGGGCGGAAGCTACACCTTC.